The 18 T cell receptor beta chains given below trace back to one sample, sequenced in a study of T cell responses to AZD1222 COVID-19 vaccine. Method: immunoSEQ multiplex PCR; TCRdb's copy keeps in-frame clones and lacks some. This table holds just under 150,000 clones, about 82% found once. This sample comprised peripheral blood, obtained 28 days after the second AZD1222 dose. The receptors originated from an adult who received the AZD1222 COVID-19 vaccine.

The chain carries TRBV7-9 and TRBJ2-3; 7 nucleotides line up with TRBD2. Germline V CDR1 and CDR2: SEHNR, FQNEAQ (reference sequence). J lost 0 bases, V lost 2 bases, and 5 bases had no gene match. CDR3 length equals 16 residues. For the CDR3, the DNA is TGTGCCAGCAGCTTACAAGCGGGGTCTAGCACAGATACGCAGTATTTT. Translating it yields CASSLQAGSSTDTQYF.

This clone has just one count. V gene TRBV11-2 combines with J gene TRBJ1-2; possible D gene TRBD1, 6 bases. The CDR3 has 14 amino acids. Germline CDR1 SGHAT, CDR2 FQNNGV. V was clipped by 1 base and J by 7 bases, with 13 bases between them. CDR3 in DNA: TGTGCCAGCAGCTTAGTTGCAGGGGTCTTTGGCTACACCTTC. Translated: CASSLVAGVFGYTF.

In this sample, this clone turned up once. The J gene is TRBJ2-2, the V gene TRBV19; 10 nucleotides agree with TRBD1. Germline CDR1 and CDR2: LNHDA and SQIVND (reference sequence). Unmatched junction bases numbered 5, after V lost 8 bases and J lost 5 bases. The CDR3 covers 14 residues. The CDR3 sequence: CASRRDRGTGELFF. CDR3 nucleotide sequence: TGTGCCAGTCGACGGGACAGGGGTACCGGGGAGCTGTTTTTT.

This clone was detected once. The genes are TRBV7-9 and TRBJ2-3, with D unclear. V was trimmed by 0 bases and J by 2 bases, leaving 3 bases between them. This CDR3 has 13 residues. Germline CDR1 and CDR2: SEHNR and FQNEAQ (reference sequence). The CDR3 sequence is CASSLASTDTQYF. In DNA form, the CDR3 reads TGTGCCAGCAGCTTAGCCTCCACAGATACGCAGTATTTT. Filled out from reference TRBV7-9 and TRBJ2-3, the complete variable domain reads DTGVSQNPRHKITKRGQNVTFRCDPISEHNRLYWYRQTLGQGPEFLTYFQNEAQLEKSRLLSDRFSAERPKGSFSTLEIQRTEQGDSAMYLCASSLASTDTQYFGPGTRLTVL.

In nucleotides, the CDR3 is TGTGCCAGCAGGGGTCTAGCGGAAGAAGAGACCCAGTACTTC. Protein: CASRGLAEEETQYF. The chain has TRBV28 and TRBJ2-5; TRBD2 matches at 7 bases. Trimming removed 6 bases from V and 3 bases from J; junction bases left unmatched: 7. The CDR3 extends over 14 amino acids. Per the germline V gene, CDR1 is MDHEN and CDR2 is SYDVKM. Full variable domain (rest looked up from reference TRBV28 and TRBJ2-5): DVKVTQSSRYLVKRTGEKVFLECVQDMDHENMFWYRQDPGLGLRLIYFSYDVKMKEKGDIPEGYSVSREKKERFSLILESASTNQTSMYLCASRGLAEEETQYFGPGTRLLVL.

The gene calls are TRBV7-8 and TRBJ1-1; unclear D gene. Germline CDR1 SGHVS, CDR2 FQNEAQ. The germline V and J ends were trimmed by 1 base and 7 bases, with 10 bases remaining between them. The CDR3 totals 13 residues. The CDR3 region is CASSLGAAYEAFF. Written as DNA, the CDR3 is TGTGCCAGCAGCTTAGGGGCGGCCTATGAAGCTTTCTTT.

V and J are TRBV15 and TRBJ1-5, with D perhaps TRBD1 (5 bases). V was pared by 3 bases and J by 4 bases, with 10 bases between. The CDR3 length is 14 residues. From germline, CDR1 is LNHNV and CDR2 YYDKDF (reference sequence). The CDR3 sequence is CATSRTEVNQPQHF. CDR3 in DNA: TGTGCCACCAGCAGGACAGAAGTAAATCAGCCCCAGCATTTT.

This clone was counted a single time. The chain links TRBV11-2 to TRBJ2-7; D uncertain. The length of the CDR3 is 12 residues. Germline V CDR1 and CDR2: SGHAT, FQNNGV. The ends were cut back, 1 base at V and 9 bases at J, with 10 bases in the middle. The CDR3 here is CASSLGPALQYF. For the CDR3, the DNA is TGTGCCAGCAGCTTAGGGCCTGCGCTGCAGTACTTC.

This clone was detected only once. The chain couples TRBV21-1 to TRBJ2-7; TRBD1 reflects the table's D call only, with no check against the DNA. TRBV21-1 is labeled a pseudogene. The CDR3 is 17 residues long. Here the CDR3 reads CASSKTPRNRVPYEQYF. CDR3 bases: TGTGCCAGCAGCAAAACCCCCCGGAACAGGGTCCCCTACGAGCAGTACTTC.

This rearrangement joins TRBV29-1 to TRBJ2-7, with 10 nucleotides matching TRBD1. The CDR3 consists of 14 residues. Germline-derived CDR1 and CDR2 are SQVTM and ANQGSEA. The J segment lost 3 bases and the V segment lost 2 bases, leaving 4 bases of the junction unmatched. The CDR3 bases are TGCAGCGTTGAACTGGGACAGGGGTACTACGAGCAGTACTTC. Protein sequence: CSVELGQGYYEQYF.

This clone was counted a single time. The CDR3 nucleotides read TGTGCCAGTAAGGACAGGGACTCCTACGAGCAGTACTTC. It encodes CASKDRDSYEQYF. The chain links TRBV6-5 to TRBJ2-7, with TRBD1 identical over 8 bases. CDR1 and CDR2 (germline): MNHEY, SVGAGI. With 9 bases clipped from V and 0 bases from J, the junction kept 4 bases outside the gene matches. The CDR3 is 13 residues long.

V usage is TRBV7-9 and J usage is TRBJ2-5; D is unclear. V was cut by 6 bases and J by 4 bases, with 9 bases left in between. This CDR3 comprises 12 residues. Germline V gene sequence: CDR1 SEHNR, CDR2 FQNEAQ (reference sequence). The CDR3 protein is CASSSKGETQYF. The DNA of the CDR3 is TGTGCCAGCAGTAGTAAAGGAGAGACCCAGTACTTC.

This chain connects TRBV11-2 to TRBJ2-3; D is unclear. The CDR3 length is 15 residues. V dropped 3 bases and J dropped 0 bases, with 10 bases sitting between them. Germline V lookup: CDR1 SGHAT, CDR2 FQNNGV. In DNA form, the CDR3 reads TGTGCCAGCAGCTTTGTGTTGGGAAGCACAGATACGCAGTATTTT. It translates to CASSFVLGSTDTQYF.

This chain joins TRBV28 and TRBJ1-2, with 8 positions matching TRBD1. Germline CDR1 is MDHEN and CDR2 is SYDVKM. The CDR3 loop spans 13 amino acids. Losses at the gene ends were 7 bases for V and 8 bases for J; bases not matched to a gene: 9. For the CDR3, the DNA is TGTGCCAGCATCCTAACAGGGGGATGGGGCTACACCTTC. This sequence encodes CASILTGGWGYTF.

The chain carries TRBV6-5 and TRBJ2-1; TRBD2 might be the D (5 bases). V lost 6 bases to trimming and J lost 0 bases, with 12 bases between them. CDR3 length equals 15 residues. Germline lookup yields CDR1 MNHEY and CDR2 SVGAGI. The CDR3 DNA follows: TGTGCCAGCAGCGCGGACTTTAGCTCCTACAATGAGCAGTTCTTC. Translated: CASSADFSSYNEQFF.

V is TRBV11-2 and J is TRBJ2-5; D gene uncertain. The CDR3 sequence is 14 residues long. Germline V CDR1 and CDR2: SGHAT, FQNNGV. Deletions cut 1 base from V and 4 bases from J, with 10 bases between. The CDR3 is CASSLGWASETQYF. In DNA, the CDR3 is TGTGCCAGCAGCTTAGGGTGGGCCTCAGAGACCCAGTACTTC.

The rearrangement links TRBV7-9 to TRBJ2-3, with TRBD2 matching 11 bases. From germline, CDR1 is SEHNR and CDR2 FQNEAQ (reference sequence). The CDR3 has 19 residues. The trim removed 5 bases at V and 1 base at J, leaving 14 bases unmatched. The DNA of the CDR3 is TGTGCCAGCAGCCCCCCTCTAGCGGGAGGATTCGGTGGCACAGATACGCAGTATTTT. It specifies CASSPPLAGGFGGTDTQYF.

The chain combines TRBV5-4 with TRBJ2-3; TRBD2 matches 8 bases. The CDR3 is made up of 17 amino acids. V trimming: 5 bases; J trimming: 4 bases; junction bases outside the gene matches: 15. The germline V gene has CDR1 SGHNT and CDR2 YYREEE (reference sequence). This CDR3 reads CASRPPSGSGPADTQYF. CDR3 sequence (DNA): TGTGCCAGCAGGCCACCGAGCGGGAGTGGACCCGCAGATACGCAGTATTTT.